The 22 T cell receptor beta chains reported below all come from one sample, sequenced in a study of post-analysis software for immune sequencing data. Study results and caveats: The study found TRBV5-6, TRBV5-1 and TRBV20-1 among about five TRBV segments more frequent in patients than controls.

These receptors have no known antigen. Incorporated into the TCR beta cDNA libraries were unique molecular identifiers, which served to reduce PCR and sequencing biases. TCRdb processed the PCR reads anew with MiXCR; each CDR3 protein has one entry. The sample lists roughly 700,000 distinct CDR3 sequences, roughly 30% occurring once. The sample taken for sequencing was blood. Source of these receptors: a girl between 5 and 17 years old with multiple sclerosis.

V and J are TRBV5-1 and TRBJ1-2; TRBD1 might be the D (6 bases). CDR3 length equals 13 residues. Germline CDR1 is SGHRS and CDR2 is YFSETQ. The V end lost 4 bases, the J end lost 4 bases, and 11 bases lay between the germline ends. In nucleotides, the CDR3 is TGCGCCAGCAGCCCAGGGGCGGCCTATGGCTACACCTTC. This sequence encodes CASSPGAAYGYTF.

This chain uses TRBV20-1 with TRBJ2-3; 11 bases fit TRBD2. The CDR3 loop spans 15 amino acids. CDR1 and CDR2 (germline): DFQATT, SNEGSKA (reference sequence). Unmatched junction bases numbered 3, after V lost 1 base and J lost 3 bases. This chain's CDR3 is CSARVLAGGTDTQYF. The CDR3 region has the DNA TGCAGTGCTAGAGTTCTAGCGGGAGGAACAGATACGCAGTATTTT.

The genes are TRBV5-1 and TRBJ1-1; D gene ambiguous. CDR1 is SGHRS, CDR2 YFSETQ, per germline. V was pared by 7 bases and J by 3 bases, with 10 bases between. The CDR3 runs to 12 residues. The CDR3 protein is CASREGYTEAFF. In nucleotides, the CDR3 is TGCGCCAGCCGGGAGGGCTACACTGAAGCTTTCTTT.

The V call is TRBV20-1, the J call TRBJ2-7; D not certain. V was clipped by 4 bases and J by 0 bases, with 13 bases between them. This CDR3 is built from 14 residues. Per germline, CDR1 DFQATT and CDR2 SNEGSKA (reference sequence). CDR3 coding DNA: TGCAGTGCTAAGGGCTACTCAGGCTCCTACGAGCAGTACTTC. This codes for CSAKGYSGSYEQYF.

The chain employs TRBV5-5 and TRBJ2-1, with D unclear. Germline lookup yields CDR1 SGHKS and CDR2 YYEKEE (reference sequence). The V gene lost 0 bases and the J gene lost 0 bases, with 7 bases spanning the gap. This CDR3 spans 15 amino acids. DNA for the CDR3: TGTGCCAGCAGCTTGGACATGAGCTCCTACAATGAGCAGTTCTTC. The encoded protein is CASSLDMSSYNEQFF.

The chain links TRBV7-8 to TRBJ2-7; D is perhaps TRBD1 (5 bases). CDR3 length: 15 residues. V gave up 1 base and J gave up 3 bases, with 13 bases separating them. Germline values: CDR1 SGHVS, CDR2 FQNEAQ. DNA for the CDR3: TGTGCCAGCAGCTTAGTAATCCAGGGCCTCTACGAGCAGTACTTC. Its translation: CASSLVIQGLYEQYF.

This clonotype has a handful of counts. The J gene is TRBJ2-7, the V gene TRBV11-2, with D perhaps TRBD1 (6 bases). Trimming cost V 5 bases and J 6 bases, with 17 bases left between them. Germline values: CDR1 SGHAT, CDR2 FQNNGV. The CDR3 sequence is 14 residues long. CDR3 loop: CASSPPGAGREQYF. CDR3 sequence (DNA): TGTGCCAGCAGCCCCCCAGGGGCCGGGCGCGAGCAGTACTTC. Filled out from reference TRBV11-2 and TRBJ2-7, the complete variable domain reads EAGVAQSPRYKIIEKRQSVAFWCNPISGHATLYWYQQILGQGPKLLIQFQNNGVVDDSQLPKDRFSAERLKGVDSTLKIQPAKLEDSAVYLCASSPPGAGREQYFGPGTRLTVT.

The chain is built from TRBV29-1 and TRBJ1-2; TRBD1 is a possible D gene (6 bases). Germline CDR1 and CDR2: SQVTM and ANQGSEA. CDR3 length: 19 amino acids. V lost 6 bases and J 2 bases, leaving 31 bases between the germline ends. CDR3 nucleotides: TGCAGCGTCGCATATGCCGGGATTGCAGGGGCGGACCCAAACTATGGCTACACCTTC. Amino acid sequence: CSVAYAGIAGADPNYGYTF.

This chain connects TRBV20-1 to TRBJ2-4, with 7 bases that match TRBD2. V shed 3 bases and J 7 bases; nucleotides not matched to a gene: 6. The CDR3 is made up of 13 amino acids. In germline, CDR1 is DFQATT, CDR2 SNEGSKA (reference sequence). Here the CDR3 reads CSARFLGGNIQYF. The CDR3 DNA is TGCAGTGCTAGGTTTCTGGGAGGGAACATTCAGTACTTC.

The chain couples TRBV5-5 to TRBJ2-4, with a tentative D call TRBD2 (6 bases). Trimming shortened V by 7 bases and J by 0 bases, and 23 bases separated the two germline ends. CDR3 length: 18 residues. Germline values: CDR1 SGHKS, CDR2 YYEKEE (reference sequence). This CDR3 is CASHAGPRALLAKNIQYF. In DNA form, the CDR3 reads TGTGCCAGCCATGCGGGACCGCGGGCCCTTTTAGCCAAAAACATTCAGTACTTC.

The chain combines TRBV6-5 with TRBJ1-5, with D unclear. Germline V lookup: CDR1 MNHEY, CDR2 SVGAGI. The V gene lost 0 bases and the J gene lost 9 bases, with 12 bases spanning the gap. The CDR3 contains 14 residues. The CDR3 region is CASSYSSTTGPQHF. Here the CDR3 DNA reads TGTGCCAGCAGTTACTCGAGTACTACGGGGCCCCAGCATTTT.

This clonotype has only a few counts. The CDR3 DNA reads as TGTGCCACCAGCAGATACGGAACGGGCCCGAGTTACAATGAGCAGTTCTTC. Amino acid sequence: CATSRYGTGPSYNEQFF. This chain joins TRBV15 and TRBJ2-1; D call uncertain. Germline CDR1 is LNHNV and CDR2 is YYDKDF (reference sequence). The ends were cut back, 2 bases at V and 4 bases at J, with 18 bases in the middle. The CDR3 covers 17 residues.

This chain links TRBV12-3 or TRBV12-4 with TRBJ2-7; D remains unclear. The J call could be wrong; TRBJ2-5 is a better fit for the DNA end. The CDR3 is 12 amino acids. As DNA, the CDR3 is TGTGCCAGCACCTACATGTATCAGACCCAGTACTTC. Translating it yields CASTYMYQTQYF.

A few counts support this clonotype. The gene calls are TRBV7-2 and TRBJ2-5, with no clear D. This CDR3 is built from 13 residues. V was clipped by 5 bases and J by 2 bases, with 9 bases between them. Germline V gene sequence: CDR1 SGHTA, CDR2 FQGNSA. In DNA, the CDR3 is TGTGCCAGCAGCAGGGCGCCTCAAGAGACCCAGTACTTC. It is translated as CASSRAPQETQYF. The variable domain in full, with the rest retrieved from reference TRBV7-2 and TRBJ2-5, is GAGVSQSPSNKVTEKGKDVELRCDPISGHTALYWYRQSLGQGLEFLIYFQGNSAPDKSGLPSDRFSAERTGGSVSTLTIQRTQQEDSAVYLCASSRAPQETQYFGPGTRLLVL.

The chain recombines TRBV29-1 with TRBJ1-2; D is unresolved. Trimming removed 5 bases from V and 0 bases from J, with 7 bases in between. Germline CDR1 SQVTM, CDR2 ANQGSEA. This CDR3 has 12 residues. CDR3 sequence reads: CSVSTSNYGYTF. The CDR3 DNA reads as TGCAGCGTTTCGACATCTAACTATGGCTACACCTTC.

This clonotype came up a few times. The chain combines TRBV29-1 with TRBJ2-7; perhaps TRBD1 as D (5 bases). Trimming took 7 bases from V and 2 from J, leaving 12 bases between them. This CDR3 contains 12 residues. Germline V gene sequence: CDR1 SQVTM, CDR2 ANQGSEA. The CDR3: CSAYDRAYEQYF. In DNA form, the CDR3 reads TGCAGCGCCTATGACAGAGCCTACGAGCAGTACTTC.

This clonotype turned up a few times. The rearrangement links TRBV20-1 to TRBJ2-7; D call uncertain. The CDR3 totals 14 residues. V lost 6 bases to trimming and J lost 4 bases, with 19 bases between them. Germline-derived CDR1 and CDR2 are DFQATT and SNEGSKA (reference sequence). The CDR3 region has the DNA TGCAGTGCGGAAGCAGGACCCGATAATTACGAGCAGTACTTC. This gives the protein CSAEAGPDNYEQYF.

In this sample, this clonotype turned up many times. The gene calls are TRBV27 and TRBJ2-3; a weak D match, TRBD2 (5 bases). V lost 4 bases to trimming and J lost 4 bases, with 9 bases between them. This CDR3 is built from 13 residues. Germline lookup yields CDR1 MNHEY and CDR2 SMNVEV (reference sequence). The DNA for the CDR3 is TGTGCCAGCAGTTCCGGGGTCGCAGATACGCAGTATTTT. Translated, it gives CASSSGVADTQYF.

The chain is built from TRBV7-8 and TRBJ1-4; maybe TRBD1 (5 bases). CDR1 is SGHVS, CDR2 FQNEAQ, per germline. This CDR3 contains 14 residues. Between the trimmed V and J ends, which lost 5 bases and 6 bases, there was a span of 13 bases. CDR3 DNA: TGTGCCAGCAGCCGGGGACTGACTTATGAAAAACTGTTTTTT. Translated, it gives CASSRGLTYEKLFF.

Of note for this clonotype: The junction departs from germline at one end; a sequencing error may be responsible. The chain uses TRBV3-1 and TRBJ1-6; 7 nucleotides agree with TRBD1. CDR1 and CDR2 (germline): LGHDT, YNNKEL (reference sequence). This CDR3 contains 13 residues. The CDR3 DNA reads TGTGTCAGCAGCCCTCGGACAGGAGCAGACCTCCACTTT. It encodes CVSSPRTGADLHF. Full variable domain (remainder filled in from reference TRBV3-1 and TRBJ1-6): DTAVSQTPKYLVTQMGNDKSIKCEQNLGHDTMYWYKQDSKKFLKIMFSYNNKELIINETVPNRFSPKSPDKAHLNLHINSLELGDSAVYFCVSSPRTGADLHFGNGTRLTVT.

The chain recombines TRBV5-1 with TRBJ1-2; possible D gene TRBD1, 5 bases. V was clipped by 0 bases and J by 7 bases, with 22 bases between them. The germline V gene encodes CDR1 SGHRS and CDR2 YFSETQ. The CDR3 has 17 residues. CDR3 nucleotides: TGCGCCAGCAGCTTGGCCATCACCGGGACCGGCGTAGCTGGCTACACCTTC. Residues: CASSLAITGTGVAGYTF.

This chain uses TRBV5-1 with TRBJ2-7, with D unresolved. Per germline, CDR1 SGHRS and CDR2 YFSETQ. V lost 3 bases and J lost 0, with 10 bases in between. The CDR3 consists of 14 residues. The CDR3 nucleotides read TGCGCCAGCAGCTCCGAGATGGTCTCCTACGAGCAGTACTTC. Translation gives CASSSEMVSYEQYF.